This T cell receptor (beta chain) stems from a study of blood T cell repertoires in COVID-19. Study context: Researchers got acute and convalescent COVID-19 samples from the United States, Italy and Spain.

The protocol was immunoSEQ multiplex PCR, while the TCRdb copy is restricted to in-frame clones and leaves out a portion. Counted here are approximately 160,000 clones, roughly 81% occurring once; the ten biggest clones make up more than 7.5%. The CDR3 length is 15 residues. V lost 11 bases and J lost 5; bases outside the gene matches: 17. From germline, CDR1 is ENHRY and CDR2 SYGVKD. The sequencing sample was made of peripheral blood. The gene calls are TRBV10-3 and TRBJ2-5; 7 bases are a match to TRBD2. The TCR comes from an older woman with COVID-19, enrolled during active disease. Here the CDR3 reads CASCLSGTNSETQYF. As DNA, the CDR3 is TGTGCCTCCTGTTTGAGCGGGACCAACAGCGAGACCCAGTACTTC.